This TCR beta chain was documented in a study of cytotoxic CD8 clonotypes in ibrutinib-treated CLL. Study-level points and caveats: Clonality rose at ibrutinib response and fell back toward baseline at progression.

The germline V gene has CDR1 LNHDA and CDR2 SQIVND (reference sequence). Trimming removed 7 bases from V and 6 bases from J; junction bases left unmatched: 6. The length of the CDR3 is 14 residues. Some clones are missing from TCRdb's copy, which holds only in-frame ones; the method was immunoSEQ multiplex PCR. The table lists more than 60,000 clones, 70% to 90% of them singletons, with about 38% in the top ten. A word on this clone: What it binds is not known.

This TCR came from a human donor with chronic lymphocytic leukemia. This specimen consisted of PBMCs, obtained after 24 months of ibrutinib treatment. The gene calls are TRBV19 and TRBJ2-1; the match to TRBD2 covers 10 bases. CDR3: CASTAGGPPNEQFF. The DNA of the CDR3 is TGTGCCAGTACAGCGGGAGGGCCGCCCAATGAGCAGTTCTTC.